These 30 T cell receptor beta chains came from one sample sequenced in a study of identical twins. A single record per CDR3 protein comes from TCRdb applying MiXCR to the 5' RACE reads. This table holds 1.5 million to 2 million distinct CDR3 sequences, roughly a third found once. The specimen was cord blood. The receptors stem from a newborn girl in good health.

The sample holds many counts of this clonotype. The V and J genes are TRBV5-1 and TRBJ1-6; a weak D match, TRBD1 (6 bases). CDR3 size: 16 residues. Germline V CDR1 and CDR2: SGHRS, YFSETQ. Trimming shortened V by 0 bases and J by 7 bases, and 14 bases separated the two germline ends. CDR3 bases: TGCGCCAGCAGCTTGGGGGACAACAGGCCGAATTCACCCCTCCACTTT. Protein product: CASSLGDNRPNSPLHF.

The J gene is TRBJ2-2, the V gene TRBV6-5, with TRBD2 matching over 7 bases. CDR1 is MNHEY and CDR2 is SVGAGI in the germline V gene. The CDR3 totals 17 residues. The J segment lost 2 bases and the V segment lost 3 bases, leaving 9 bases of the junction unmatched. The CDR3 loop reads CASSYSFLAANTGELFF. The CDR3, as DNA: TGTGCCAGCAGTTATTCCTTTCTAGCGGCCAACACCGGGGAGCTGTTTTTT.

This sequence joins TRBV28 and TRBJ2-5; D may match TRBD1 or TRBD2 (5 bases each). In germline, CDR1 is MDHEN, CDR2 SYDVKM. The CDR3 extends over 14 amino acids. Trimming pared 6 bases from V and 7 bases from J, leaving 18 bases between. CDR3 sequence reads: CASRDEERGGTQYF. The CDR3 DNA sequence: TGTGCCAGCAGAGACGAAGAGAGGGGTGGGACCCAGTACTTC.

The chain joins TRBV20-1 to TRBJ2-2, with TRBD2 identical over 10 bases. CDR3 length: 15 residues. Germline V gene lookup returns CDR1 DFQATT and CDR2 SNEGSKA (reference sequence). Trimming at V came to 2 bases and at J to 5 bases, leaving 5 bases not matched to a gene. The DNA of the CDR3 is TGCAGTGCTAGAAGACTTAGCGGGGGGACCGGGGAGCTGTTTTTT. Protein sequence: CSARRLSGGTGELFF.

CDR3 sequence: CSARRGATQEQYF. Written as DNA, the CDR3 is TGCAGTGCTAGACGGGGCGCGACTCAGGAGCAGTACTTC. The rearrangement links TRBV20-1 to TRBJ2-5; D is possibly TRBD1 or TRBD2 (5 bases each). The V gene's germline CDR1 is DFQATT and CDR2 SNEGSKA (reference sequence). V was clipped by 2 bases and J by 11 bases, with 18 bases between them. The CDR3 is made up of 13 amino acids.

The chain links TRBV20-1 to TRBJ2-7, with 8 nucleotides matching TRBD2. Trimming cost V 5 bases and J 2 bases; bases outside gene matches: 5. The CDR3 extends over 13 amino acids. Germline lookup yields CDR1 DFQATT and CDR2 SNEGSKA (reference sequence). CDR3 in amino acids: CSAPSGYTYEQYF. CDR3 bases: TGCAGTGCTCCTAGCGGGTATACCTACGAGCAGTACTTC.

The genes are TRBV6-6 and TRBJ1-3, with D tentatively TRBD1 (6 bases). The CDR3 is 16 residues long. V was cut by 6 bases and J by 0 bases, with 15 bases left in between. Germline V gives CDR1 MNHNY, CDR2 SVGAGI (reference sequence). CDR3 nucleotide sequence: TGTGCCAGCAGCCCCGCCAGGGGCGGCTCTGGAAACACCATATATTTT. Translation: CASSPARGGSGNTIYF.

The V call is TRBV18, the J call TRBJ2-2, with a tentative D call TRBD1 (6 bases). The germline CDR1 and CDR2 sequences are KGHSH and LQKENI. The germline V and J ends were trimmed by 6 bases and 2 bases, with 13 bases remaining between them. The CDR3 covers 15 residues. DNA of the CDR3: TGTGCCAGCTCGGTAGGACAGACCAACACCGGGGAGCTGTTTTTT. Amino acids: CASSVGQTNTGELFF.

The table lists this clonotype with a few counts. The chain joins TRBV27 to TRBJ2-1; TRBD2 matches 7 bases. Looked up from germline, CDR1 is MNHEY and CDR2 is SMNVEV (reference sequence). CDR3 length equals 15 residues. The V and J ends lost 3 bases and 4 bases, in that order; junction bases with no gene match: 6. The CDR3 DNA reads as TGTGCCAGCAGTTTCTTGTACGGGGGGTACAATGAGCAGTTCTTC. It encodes CASSFLYGGYNEQFF.

Here the CDR3 DNA reads TGTGCCAGCAGTTACGACCGGGTAGGATGGGACACTGAAGCTTTCTTT. This codes for CASSYDRVGWDTEAFF. The chain uses TRBV6-5 and TRBJ1-1; D not resolved. Germline V CDR1 and CDR2: MNHEY, SVGAGI. The CDR3 is 16 amino acids. Trimming stripped 2 bases from V and 3 bases from J, with 16 bases between.

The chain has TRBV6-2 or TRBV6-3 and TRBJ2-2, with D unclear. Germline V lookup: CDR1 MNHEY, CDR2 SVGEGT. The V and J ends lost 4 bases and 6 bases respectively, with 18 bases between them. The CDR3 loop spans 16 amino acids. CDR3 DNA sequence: TGTGCCAGCAGTTGGGTCGTAACGGGTAACGCCGGGGAGCTGTTTTTT. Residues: CASSWVVTGNAGELFF.

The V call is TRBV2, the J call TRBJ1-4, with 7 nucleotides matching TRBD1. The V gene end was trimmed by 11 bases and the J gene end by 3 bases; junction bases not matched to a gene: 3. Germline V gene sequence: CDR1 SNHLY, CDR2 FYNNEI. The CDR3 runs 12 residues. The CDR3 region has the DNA TGTGCCGGGACAGCTTCTAATGAAAAACTGTTTTTT. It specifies CAGTASNEKLFF.

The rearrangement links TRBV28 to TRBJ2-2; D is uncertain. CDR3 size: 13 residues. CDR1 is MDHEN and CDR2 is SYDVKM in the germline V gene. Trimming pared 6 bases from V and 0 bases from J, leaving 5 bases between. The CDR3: CASRITNTGELFF. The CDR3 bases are TGTGCCAGCAGAATAACGAACACCGGGGAGCTGTTTTTT.

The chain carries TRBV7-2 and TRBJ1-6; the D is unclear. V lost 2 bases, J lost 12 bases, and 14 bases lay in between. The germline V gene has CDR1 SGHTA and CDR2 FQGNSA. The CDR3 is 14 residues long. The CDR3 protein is CASSLWEGSGPLHF. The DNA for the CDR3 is TGTGCCAGCAGCTTATGGGAGGGATCTGGACCCCTCCACTTT.

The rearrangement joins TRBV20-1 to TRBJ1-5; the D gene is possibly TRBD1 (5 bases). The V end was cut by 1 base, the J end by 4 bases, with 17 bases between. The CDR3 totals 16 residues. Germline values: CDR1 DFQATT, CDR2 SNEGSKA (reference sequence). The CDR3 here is CSARGGTGSWNQPQHF. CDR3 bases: TGCAGTGCTAGAGGGGGGACGGGGAGTTGGAATCAGCCCCAGCATTTT.

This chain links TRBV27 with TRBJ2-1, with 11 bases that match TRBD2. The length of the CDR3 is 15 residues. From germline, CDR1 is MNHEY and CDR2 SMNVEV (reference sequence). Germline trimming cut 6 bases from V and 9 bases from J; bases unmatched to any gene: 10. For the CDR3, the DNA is TGTGCCAGCAGGTTCACTAGCGGGAGCCGGGGTGAGCAGTTCTTC. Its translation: CASRFTSGSRGEQFF.

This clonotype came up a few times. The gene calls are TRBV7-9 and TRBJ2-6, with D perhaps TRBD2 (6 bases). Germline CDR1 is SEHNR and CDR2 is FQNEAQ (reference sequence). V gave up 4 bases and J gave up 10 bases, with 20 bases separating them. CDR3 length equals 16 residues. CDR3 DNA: TGTGCCAGCAGCTCCAAGGCGGGACGCCAGTGGAACGTCCTGACTTTC. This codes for CASSSKAGRQWNVLTF.

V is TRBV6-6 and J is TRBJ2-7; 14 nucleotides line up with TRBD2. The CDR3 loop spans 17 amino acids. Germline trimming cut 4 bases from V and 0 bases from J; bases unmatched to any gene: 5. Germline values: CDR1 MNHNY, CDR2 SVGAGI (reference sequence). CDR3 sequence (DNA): TGTGCCAGCAGTTGGACTAGCGGGAGGATAAGCTCCTACGAGCAGTACTTC. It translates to CASSWTSGRISSYEQYF.

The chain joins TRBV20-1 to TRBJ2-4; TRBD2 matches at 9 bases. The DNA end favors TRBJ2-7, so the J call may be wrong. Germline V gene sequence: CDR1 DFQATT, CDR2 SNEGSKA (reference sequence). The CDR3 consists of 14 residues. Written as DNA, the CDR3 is TGCAGTGCTTTGTCTTTAGCGGGAGCCTACGAGCAGTACTTC. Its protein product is CSALSLAGAYEQYF.

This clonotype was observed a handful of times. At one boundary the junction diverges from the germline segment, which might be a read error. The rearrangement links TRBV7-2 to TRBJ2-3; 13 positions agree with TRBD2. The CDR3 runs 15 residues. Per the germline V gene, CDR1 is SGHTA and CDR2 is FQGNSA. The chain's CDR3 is CAGSLRTSGRDTQYF. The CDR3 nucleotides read TGTGCCGGCAGCTTGAGGACTAGCGGGAGAGATACGCAGTATTTT.

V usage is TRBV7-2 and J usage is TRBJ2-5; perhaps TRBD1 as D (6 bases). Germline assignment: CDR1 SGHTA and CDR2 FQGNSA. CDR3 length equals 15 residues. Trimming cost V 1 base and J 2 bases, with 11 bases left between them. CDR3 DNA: TGTGCCAGCAGCTTAGTAAGGCAGGGGCAAGAGACCCAGTACTTC. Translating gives CASSLVRQGQETQYF.

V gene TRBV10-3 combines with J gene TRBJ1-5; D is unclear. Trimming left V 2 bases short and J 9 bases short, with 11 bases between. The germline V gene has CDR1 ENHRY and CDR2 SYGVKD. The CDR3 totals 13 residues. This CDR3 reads CAISEVGERPQHF. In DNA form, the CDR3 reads TGTGCCATCAGTGAGGTTGGGGAGAGGCCCCAGCATTTT.

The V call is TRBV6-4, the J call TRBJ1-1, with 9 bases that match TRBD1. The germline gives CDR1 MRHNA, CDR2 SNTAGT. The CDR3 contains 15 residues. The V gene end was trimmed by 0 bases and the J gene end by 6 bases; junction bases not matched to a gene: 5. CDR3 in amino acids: CASSDSTGGYAEAFF. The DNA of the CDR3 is TGTGCCAGCAGTGACTCTACAGGGGGCTACGCTGAAGCTTTCTTT.

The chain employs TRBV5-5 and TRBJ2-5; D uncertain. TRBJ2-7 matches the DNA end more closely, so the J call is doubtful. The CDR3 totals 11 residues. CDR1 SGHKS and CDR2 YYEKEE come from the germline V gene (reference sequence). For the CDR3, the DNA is TGTGCCAGCAGCTTCCCTCTCGAGCAGTACTTC. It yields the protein CASSFPLEQYF.

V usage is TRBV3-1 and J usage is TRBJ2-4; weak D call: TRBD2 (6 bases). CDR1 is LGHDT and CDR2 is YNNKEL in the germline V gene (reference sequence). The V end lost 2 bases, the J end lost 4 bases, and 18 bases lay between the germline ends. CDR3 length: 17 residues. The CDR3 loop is CASSQMGRTGKKNIQYF. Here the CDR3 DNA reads TGTGCCAGCAGCCAAATGGGGAGGACCGGTAAGAAAAACATTCAGTACTTC.

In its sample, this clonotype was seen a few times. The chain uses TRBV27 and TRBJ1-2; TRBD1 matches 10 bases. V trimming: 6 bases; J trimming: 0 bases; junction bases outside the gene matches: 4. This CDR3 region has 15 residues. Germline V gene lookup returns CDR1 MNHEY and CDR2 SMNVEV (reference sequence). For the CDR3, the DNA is TGTGCCAGCAGGGACAGGGGGTTTTCTAACTATGGCTACACCTTC. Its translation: CASRDRGFSNYGYTF.

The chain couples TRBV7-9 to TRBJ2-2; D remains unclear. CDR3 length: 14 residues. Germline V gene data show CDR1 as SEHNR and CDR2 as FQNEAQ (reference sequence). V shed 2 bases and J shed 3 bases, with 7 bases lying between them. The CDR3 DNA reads TGTGCCAGCAGCTTAAATTCGGACACCGGGGAGCTGTTTTTT. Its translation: CASSLNSDTGELFF.

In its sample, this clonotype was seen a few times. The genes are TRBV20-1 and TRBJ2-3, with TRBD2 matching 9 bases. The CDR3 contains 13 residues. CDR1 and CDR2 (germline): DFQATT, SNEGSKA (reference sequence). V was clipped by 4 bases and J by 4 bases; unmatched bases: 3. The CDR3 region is CSAIAGVSDTQYF. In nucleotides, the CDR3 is TGCAGTGCTATAGCGGGAGTTTCAGATACGCAGTATTTT.

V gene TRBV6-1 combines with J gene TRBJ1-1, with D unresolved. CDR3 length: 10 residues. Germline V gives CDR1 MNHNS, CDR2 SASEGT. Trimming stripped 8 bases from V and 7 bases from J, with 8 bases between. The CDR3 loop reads CASGFREAFF. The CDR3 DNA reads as TGTGCCAGCGGGTTCCGTGAAGCTTTCTTT.

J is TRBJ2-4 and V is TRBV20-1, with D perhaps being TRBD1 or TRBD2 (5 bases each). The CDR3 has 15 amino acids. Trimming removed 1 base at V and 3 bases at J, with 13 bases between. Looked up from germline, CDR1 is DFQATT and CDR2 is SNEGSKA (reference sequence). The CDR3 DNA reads TGCAGTGCTAGAGCTAGCAGGGTTGTCAAAAACATTCAGTACTTC. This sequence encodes CSARASRVVKNIQYF.